This record looks at one T cell receptor (beta chain) sequence and its context. In germline, CDR1 is MGHRA, CDR2 YSYEKL. The CDR3 is 14 amino acids. The V end lost 4 bases, the J end lost 7 bases, and 11 bases lay between the germline ends. The primer mix had 60 Vbeta and 13 Jbeta primers. TCRdb's copy holds only in-frame clones and misses some; the assay was immunoSEQ multiplex PCR. The sample records some 200,000 clones, approximately 82% being singletons. These data originate in a study of cytomegalovirus exposure and HLA in healthy donors. The rearrangement links TRBV4-1 to TRBJ1-6, with D tentatively TRBD1 (6 bases). This receptor was identified in a man younger than 30 in good health and CMV-seronegative. Sequencing input: PBMCs. This CDR3 is CASSRPGGNSPLHF. The CDR3 DNA follows: TGCGCCAGCAGCCGGCCGGGGGGCAATTCACCCCTCCACTTT.